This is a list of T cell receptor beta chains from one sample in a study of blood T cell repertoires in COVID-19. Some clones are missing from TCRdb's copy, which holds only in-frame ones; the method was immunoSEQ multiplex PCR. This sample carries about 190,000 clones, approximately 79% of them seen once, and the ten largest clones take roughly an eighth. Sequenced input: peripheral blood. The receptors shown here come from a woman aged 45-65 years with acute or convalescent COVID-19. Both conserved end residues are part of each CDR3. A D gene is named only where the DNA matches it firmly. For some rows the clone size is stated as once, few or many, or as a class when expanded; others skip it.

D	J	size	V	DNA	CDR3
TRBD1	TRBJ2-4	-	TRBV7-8	TGTGCCAGCAGCTTAGGCAGGGGGCAAAACATTCAGTACTTC	CASSLGRGQNIQYF
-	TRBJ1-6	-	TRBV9	TGTGCCAGCAGCGTAGTCCCCTCGGGTGGTTCCCTCCACTTT	CASSVVPSGGSLHF
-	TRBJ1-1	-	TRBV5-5	TGTGCCAGCAGCTTGGCGGTCGGGATCAACACTGAAGCTTTCTTT	CASSLAVGINTEAFF
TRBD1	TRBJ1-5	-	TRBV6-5	TGTGCCACAGGGGGCAGCAATCAGCCCCAGCATTTT	CATGGSNQPQHF
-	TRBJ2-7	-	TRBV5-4	TGTGCCAGCAGCTCTCCACAGGATTTCCACGAGCAGTACTTC	CASSSPQDFHEQYF
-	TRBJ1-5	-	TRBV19	TGTGCCAGTAGTAACGGGGTCGGCAATCAGCCCCAGCATTTT	CASSNGVGNQPQHF
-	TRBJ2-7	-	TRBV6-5	TGTGCCAGCAGTTACTCGAGCAGGCAGTACGAGCAGTACTTC	CASSYSSRQYEQYF
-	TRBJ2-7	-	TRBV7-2	TGTGCCAGCAGCTTATATAGAGGGGGAAACGAGCAGTACTTC	CASSLYRGGNEQYF
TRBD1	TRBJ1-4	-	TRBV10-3	TGTGCCATCAGTGAAGGGACAGACCGTAATGAAAAACTGTTTTTT	CAISEGTDRNEKLFF
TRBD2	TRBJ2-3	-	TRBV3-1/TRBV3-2	TGTGCCAGCAGCCGGCGGGGGGCGGCAGATACGCAGTATTTT	CASSRRGAADTQYF
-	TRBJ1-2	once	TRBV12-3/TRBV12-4	TGTGCCAGCAGCCCCGGAGGGTCCTATGGCTACACCTTC	CASSPGGSYGYTF
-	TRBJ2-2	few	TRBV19	TGTGCCAGTAGTATTCGACTAGAAGGGCGGGGGGAGCTGTTTTTT	CASSIRLEGRGELFF
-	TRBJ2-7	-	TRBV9	TGTGCCAGCAGCGGCGCGGGGAACGAGCAGTACTTC	CASSGAGNEQYF
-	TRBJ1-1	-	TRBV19	TGTGCCAGTAGTATGGCGGGGACTGAAGCTTTCTTT	CASSMAGTEAFF
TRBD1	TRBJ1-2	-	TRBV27	TGTGCCAGCAGTCCTGGACAGGCGCGTAGCTATGGCTACACCTTC	CASSPGQARSYGYTF
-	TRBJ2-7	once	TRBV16	TGTGCCAGCAGCCAATCGATTGGCGGGGAGTCGCACGAGCAGTACTTC	CASSQSIGGESHEQYF
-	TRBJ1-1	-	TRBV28	TGTGCCAGCAGTTTTGCCCCCAGGGAAGCTTTCTTT	CASSFAPREAFF
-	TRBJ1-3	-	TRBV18	TGTGCCAGCTCACCGCGGCGGGAACTCTCTGGAAACACCATATATTTT	CASSPRRELSGNTIYF
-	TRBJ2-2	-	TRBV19	TGTGCCGGGGAGAGCACCGGGGAGCTGTTTTTT	CAGESTGELFF
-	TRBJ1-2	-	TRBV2	TGTGCCAGCAGTGAAGCCCCGGTGGTCACCCGAATCGGCTACACCTTC	CASSEAPVVTRIGYTF
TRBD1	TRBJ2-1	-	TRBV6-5	TGTGCCAGCAGGGGCGACAGGGGTGCCTACAATGAGCAGTTCTTC	CASRGDRGAYNEQFF
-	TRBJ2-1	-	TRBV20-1	TGCAGTGCTAGTCTGGGGGCTTCCTACAATGAGCAGTTCTTC	CSASLGASYNEQFF
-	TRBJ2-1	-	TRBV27	TGTGCCAGCAGTTCTAGAGGCCTCTCCTACAATGAGCAGTTCTTC	CASSSRGLSYNEQFF
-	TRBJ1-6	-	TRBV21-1	TGTGCCAGCAACGCACTCTGTTGGGCGCCCCTCCACTTT	CASNALCWAPLHF
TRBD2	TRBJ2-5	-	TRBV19	TGTGCCAGTAGTATAGATCTGGGACTAGCGGGACAGTACAAAGAGACCCAGTACTTC	CASSIDLGLAGQYKETQYF
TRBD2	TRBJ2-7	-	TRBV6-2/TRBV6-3	TGTGCCAGCAGTTACTCACTAGCGGGGGCCTACGAGCAGTACTTC	CASSYSLAGAYEQYF
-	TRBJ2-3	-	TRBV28	TGTGCCAGCAGTTTATTATCTCGAGATACGCAGTATTTT	CASSLLSRDTQYF
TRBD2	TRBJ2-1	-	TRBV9	TGTGCCAGCAGCGTAGGGCTAGCGGGGAGTGTGAATGAGCAGTTCTTC	CASSVGLAGSVNEQFF
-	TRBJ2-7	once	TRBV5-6	TGTGCCAGCAGCTTCAACAGTATGCTCTACGAGCAGTACTTC	CASSFNSMLYEQYF